This TCR beta chain was obtained from a study of human versus mouse CDR3 diversity and MHC coevolution. Overall study findings and caveats: On average, humans showed more CDR3 deletions and insertions than mice.

Points on this clone: Its cognate antigen is unknown.

The data were produced by immunoSEQ multiplex PCR, yet TCRdb's version contains in-frame clones alone and is incomplete. The sample yields tens of thousands of clones, 94% seen once. Per the germline V gene, CDR1 is SGHRS and CDR2 is YFSETQ. This CDR3 has 16 residues. The V gene lost 4 bases and the J gene lost 2 bases, with 16 bases spanning the gap. The origin of this receptor is a person aged 55-75 years in good health. The chain carries TRBV5-1 and TRBJ2-1; tentative D call: TRBD1 (5 bases). Material: naive CD4+ T cells from blood. As for subset: CD45RO-negative CD62L-positive naive CD4 T cells. CDR3 residues: CASSPAGQGPYNEQFF. The CDR3 DNA follows: TGCGCCAGCAGCCCCGCTGGCCAGGGCCCCTACAATGAGCAGTTCTTC.